This paragraph reports one T cell receptor beta chain. No antigen is known for it. Clones were read by immunoSEQ multiplex PCR, and TCRdb kept only the in-frame ones, dropping some. The profile shows tens of thousands of clones, 85% to 90% of them singletons. The sample belongs to a study of T cell responses to AZD1222 COVID-19 vaccine. General observations from the study: Nearly half of spike-specific TCRs reportedly target variant regions that are unmutated in the B.1.351 and B.1.1.7 variants. Spike-wide vaccine-associated CD4 TCRs dominated at 160-218 and 743-854. Two doses of AZD1222 preceded a rise in Spike-specific TCR breadth and depth. Donors were largely white British and mainly female; clonal diversity was possibly underestimated.

The V gene lost 6 bases and the J gene lost 5 bases, with 14 bases spanning the gap. The length of the CDR3 is 13 residues. Germline CDR1 SGHRS, CDR2 YFSETQ. This TCR was sampled from an adult who received the AZD1222 COVID-19 vaccine. This chain connects TRBV5-1 to TRBJ2-5, with no clear D. The material was peripheral blood, obtained 28 days after the second AZD1222 dose. Here the CDR3 reads CASNRIEGETQYF. The CDR3 coding sequence is TGCGCCAGCAACCGGATAGAAGGGGAGACCCAGTACTTC.